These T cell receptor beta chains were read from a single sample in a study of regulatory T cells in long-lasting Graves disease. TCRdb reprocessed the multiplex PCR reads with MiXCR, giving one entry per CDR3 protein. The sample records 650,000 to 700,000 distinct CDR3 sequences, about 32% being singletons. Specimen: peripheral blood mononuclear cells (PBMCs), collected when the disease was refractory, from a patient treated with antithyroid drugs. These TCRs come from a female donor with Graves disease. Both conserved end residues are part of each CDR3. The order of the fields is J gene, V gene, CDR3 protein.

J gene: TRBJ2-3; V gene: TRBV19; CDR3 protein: CASSISGTTDTQYF
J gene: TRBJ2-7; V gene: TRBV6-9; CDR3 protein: CASSYTARSYEQYF
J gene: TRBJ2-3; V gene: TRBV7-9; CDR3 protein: CASSLAGLPGRTDTQYF
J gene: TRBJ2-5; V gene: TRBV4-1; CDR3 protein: CASSHITGVQETQYF
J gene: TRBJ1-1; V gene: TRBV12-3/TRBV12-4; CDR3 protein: CASSFWAPGVLNTEAFF
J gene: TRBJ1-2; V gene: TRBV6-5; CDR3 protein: CASSSGFNYGYTF
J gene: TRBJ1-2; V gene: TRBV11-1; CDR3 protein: CASSSNRGRDGYTF
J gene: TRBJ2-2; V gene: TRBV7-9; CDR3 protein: CASSSSDRTGELFF
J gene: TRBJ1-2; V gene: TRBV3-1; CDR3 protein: CASSHPEGGVSYTF
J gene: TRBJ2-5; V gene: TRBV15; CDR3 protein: CATGLAGGGETQYF
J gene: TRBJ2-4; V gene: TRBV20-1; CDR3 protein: CSARGTSWDIQYF
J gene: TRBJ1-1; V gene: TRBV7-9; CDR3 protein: CASSKGASLNTEAFF
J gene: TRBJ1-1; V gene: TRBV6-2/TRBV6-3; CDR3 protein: CASSYTRNTEAFF
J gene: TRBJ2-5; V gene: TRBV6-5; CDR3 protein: CASSYDLGLGTQYF
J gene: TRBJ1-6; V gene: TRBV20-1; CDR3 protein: CSARDRKKTMGSPLHF
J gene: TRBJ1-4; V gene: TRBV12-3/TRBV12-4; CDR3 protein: CASSTDRVREKLFF